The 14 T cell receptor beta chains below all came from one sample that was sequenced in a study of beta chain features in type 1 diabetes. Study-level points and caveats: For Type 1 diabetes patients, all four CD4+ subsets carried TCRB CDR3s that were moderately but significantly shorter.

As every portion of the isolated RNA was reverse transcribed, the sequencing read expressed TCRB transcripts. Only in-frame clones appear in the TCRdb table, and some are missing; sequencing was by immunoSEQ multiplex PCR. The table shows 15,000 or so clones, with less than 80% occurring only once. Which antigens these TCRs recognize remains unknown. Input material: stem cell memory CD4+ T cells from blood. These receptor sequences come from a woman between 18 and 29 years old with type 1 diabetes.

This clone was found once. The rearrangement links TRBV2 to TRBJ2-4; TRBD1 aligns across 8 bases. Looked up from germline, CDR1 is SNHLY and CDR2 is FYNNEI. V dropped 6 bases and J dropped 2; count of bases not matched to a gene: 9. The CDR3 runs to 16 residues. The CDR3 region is CASSDYRGRTKNIQYF. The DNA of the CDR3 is TGTGCCAGCAGCGATTACAGGGGGAGGACCAAAAACATTCAGTACTTC.

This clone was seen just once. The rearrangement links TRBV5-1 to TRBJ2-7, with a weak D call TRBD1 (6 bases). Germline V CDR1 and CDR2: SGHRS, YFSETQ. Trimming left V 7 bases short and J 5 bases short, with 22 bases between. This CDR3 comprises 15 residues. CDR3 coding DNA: TGCGCCAGCTGCCCCCCAGACAGGCAATTCGACGAGCAGTACTTC. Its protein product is CASCPPDRQFDEQYF.

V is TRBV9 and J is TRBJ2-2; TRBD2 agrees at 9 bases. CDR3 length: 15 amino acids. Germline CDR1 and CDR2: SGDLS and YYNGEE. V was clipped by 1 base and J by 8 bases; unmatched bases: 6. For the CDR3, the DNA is TGTGCCAGCAGCGTATCAGTAGCGGGAGTAGGGGAGCTGTTTTTT. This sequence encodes CASSVSVAGVGELFF. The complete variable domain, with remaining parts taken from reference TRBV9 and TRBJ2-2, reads DSGVTQTPKHLITATGQRVTLRCSPRSGDLSVYWYQQSLDQGLQFLIQYYNGEERAKGNILERFSAQQFPDLHSELNLSSLELGDSALYFCASSVSVAGVGELFFGEGSRLTVL.

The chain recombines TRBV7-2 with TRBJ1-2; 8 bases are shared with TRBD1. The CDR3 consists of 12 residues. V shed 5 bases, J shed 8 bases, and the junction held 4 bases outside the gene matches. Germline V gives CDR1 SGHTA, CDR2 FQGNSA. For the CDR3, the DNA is TGTGCCAGCAGCCGGGACAGGCGGGGCTACACCTTC. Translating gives CASSRDRRGYTF.

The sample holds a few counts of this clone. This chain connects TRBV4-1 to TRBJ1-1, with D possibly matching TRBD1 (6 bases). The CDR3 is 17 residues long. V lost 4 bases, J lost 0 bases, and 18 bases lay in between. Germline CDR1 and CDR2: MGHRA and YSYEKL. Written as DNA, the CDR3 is TGCGCCAGCAGCCCCGGGACACCACGACACCTGAACACTGAAGCTTTCTTT. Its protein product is CASSPGTPRHLNTEAFF.

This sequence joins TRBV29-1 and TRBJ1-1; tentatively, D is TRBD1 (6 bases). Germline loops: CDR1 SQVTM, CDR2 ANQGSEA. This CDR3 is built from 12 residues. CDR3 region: CRGQGMNTEAFF. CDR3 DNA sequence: TGCAGGGGCCAGGGGATGAACACTGAAGCTTTCTTT. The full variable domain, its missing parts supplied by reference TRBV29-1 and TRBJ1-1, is SAVISQKPSRDICQRGTSLTIQCQVDSQVTMMFWYRQQPGQSLTLIATANQGSEATYESGFVIDKFPISRPNLTFSTLTVSNMSPEDSSIYLCRGQGMNTEAFFGQGTRLTVV.

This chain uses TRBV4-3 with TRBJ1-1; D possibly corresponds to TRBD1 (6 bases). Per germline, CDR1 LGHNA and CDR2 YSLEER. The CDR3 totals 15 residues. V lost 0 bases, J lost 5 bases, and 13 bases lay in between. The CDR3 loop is CASSQDAGARTEAFF. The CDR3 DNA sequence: TGCGCCAGCAGCCAAGATGCAGGGGCGAGAACTGAAGCTTTCTTT.

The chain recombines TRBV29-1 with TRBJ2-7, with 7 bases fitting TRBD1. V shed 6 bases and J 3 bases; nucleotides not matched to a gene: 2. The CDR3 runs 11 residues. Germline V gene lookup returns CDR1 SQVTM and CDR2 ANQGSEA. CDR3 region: CSVGTDYEQYF. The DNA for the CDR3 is TGCAGCGTCGGGACAGACTACGAGCAGTACTTC.

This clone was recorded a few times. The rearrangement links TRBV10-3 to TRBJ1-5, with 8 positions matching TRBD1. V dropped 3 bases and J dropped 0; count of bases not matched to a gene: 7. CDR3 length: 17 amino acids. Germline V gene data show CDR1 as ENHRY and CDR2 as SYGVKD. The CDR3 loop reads CAISDGQGTYSNQPQHF. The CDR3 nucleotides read TGTGCCATCAGTGACGGACAGGGAACTTATAGCAATCAGCCCCAGCATTTT.

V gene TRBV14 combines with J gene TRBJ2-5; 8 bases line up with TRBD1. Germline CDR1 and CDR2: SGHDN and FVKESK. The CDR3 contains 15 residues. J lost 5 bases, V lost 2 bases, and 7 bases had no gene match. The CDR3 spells CASSQLQGAGETQYF. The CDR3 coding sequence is TGTGCCAGCAGCCAACTCCAGGGGGCTGGGGAGACCCAGTACTTC.

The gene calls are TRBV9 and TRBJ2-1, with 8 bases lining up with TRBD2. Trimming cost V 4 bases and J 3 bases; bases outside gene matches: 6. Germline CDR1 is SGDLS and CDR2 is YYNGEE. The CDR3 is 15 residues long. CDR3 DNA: TGTGCCAGCAGCCCAAGCGGGGGTCACTACAATGAGCAGTTCTTC. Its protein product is CASSPSGGHYNEQFF.

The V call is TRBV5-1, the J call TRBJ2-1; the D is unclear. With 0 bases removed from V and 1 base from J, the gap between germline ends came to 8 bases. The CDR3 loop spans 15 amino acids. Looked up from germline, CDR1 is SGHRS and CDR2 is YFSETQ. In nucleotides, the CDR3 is TGCGCCAGCAGCTTGGTACCGGGTTCCTACAATGAGCAGTTCTTC. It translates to CASSLVPGSYNEQFF.

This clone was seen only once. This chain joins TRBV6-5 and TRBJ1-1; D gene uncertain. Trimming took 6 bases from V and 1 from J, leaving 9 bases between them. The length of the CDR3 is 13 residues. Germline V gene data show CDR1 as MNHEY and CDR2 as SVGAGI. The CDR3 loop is CASRAWRNTEAFF. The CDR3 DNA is TGTGCCAGCAGGGCTTGGAGGAACACTGAAGCTTTCTTT.

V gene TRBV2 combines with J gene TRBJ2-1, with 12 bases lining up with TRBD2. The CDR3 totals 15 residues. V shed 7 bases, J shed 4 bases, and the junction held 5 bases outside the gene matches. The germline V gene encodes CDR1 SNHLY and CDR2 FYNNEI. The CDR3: CASTRTSGTYNEQFF. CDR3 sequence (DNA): TGTGCCAGCACTAGGACTAGCGGGACGTACAATGAGCAGTTCTTC.